This is a list of T cell receptor beta chains from one sample in a study of blood T cell repertoires in COVID-19. Here immunoSEQ multiplex PCR was the method, and the copy in TCRdb shows in-frame clones only, minus some. The sample records roughly 180,000 clones, about 80% being singletons. Sequenced input: PBMCs or T cells enriched from blood (not recorded which). The receptor source for this set is a man aged 55 to 70 who had been exposed to COVID-19. Both conserved end residues are part of each CDR3. The order of the fields is CDR3 protein, CDR3 DNA, D gene, J gene, V gene, clone size. D genes are given only for firm matches. Size values are once, few and many counts, or a class for expanded clones, and some rows have none.

CDR3aa: CAWSVAGDQPQHF; CDR3nt: TGTGCCTGGAGTGTGGCGGGGGATCAGCCCCAGCATTTT; d_gene: NA; j_gene: TRBJ1-5; v_gene: TRBV30; abundance: NA
CDR3aa: CASSQLGTGKNIQYF; CDR3nt: TGTGCCAGCAGCCAACTGGGGACTGGAAAAAACATTCAGTACTTC; d_gene: NA; j_gene: TRBJ2-4; v_gene: TRBV7-3; abundance: NA
CDR3aa: CASSYDNRGLGEQYF; CDR3nt: TGTGCCAGCAGTTACGATAACAGGGGTTTGGGCGAGCAGTACTTC; d_gene: TRBD1; j_gene: TRBJ2-7; v_gene: TRBV6-5; abundance: NA
CDR3aa: CASSQESGQNSPLHF; CDR3nt: TGCGCCAGCAGCCAAGAGAGTGGACAGAATTCACCCCTCCACTTT; d_gene: NA; j_gene: TRBJ1-6; v_gene: TRBV4-3; abundance: NA
CDR3aa: CASSARVGETQYF; CDR3nt: TGCGCCAGCAGTGCCAGGGTAGGGGAGACCCAGTACTTC; d_gene: NA; j_gene: TRBJ2-5; v_gene: TRBV10-1; abundance: NA
CDR3aa: CAPRWTEAFF; CDR3nt: TGTGCCCCCAGATGGACTGAAGCTTTCTTT; d_gene: NA; j_gene: TRBJ1-1; v_gene: TRBV30; abundance: few
CDR3aa: CASSFGTPGNGYTF; CDR3nt: TGTGCCAGCAGTTTCGGGACACCAGGGAATGGCTACACCTTC; d_gene: NA; j_gene: TRBJ1-2; v_gene: TRBV6-5; abundance: NA
CDR3aa: CASSPSGGRNEQYF; CDR3nt: TGTGCCAGCAGCCCCTCGGGGGGACGGAACGAGCAGTACTTC; d_gene: TRBD2; j_gene: TRBJ2-7; v_gene: TRBV5-5; abundance: NA
CDR3aa: CSASHIATDTQYF; CDR3nt: TGCAGTGCTAGTCATATAGCCACAGATACGCAGTATTTT; d_gene: NA; j_gene: TRBJ2-3; v_gene: TRBV20-1; abundance: NA
CDR3aa: CASRLVFGGGIQFF; CDR3nt: NA; d_gene: NA; j_gene: TRBJ2-1; v_gene: TRBV12-2; abundance: NA
CDR3aa: CASSLGASGRAEETQYF; CDR3nt: TGTGCCAGCAGCTTAGGGGCTAGCGGGAGGGCCGAGGAGACCCAGTACTTC; d_gene: TRBD2; j_gene: TRBJ2-5; v_gene: TRBV11-3; abundance: many
CDR3aa: CASSFGDGYEQYF; CDR3nt: TGTGCCAGCAGCTTTGGAGATGGCTACGAGCAGTACTTC; d_gene: NA; j_gene: TRBJ2-7; v_gene: TRBV5-5; abundance: few
CDR3aa: CASSEVSADSGNTIYF; CDR3nt: TGTGCCAGCAGTGAAGTGTCGGCGGACTCTGGAAACACCATATATTTT; d_gene: NA; j_gene: TRBJ1-3; v_gene: TRBV2; abundance: NA
CDR3aa: CASSTGQPRDIQYF; CDR3nt: TGTGCCAGCAGCACGGGACAGCCTAGGGACATTCAGTACTTC; d_gene: TRBD1; j_gene: TRBJ2-4; v_gene: TRBV7-6; abundance: NA
CDR3aa: CASSLRGDYGYTF; CDR3nt: TGTGCCAGCAGTCTCAGGGGCGACTATGGCTACACCTTC; d_gene: NA; j_gene: TRBJ1-2; v_gene: TRBV12-3/TRBV12-4; abundance: once
CDR3aa: CASSRQGVGQPQHF; CDR3nt: TGTGCCAGCAGCCGACAGGGGGTGGGTCAGCCCCAGCATTTT; d_gene: TRBD1; j_gene: TRBJ1-5; v_gene: TRBV5-4; abundance: NA
CDR3aa: CSAGTGGNQPQHF; CDR3nt: TGCAGCGCAGGGACAGGGGGCAATCAGCCCCAGCATTTT; d_gene: TRBD1; j_gene: TRBJ1-5; v_gene: TRBV29-1; abundance: once
CDR3aa: CASSLFAPQHF; CDR3nt: TGTGCCAGCAGCCTATTCGCGCCCCAGCATTTT; d_gene: NA; j_gene: TRBJ1-5; v_gene: TRBV28; abundance: NA
CDR3aa: CASSLSSARLNTEAFF; CDR3nt: TGTGCCAGCAGCTTGAGTTCAGCTAGGTTGAACACTGAAGCTTTCTTT; d_gene: NA; j_gene: TRBJ1-1; v_gene: TRBV5-6; abundance: NA
CDR3aa: CASSIGQGGRPAFF; CDR3nt: TGTGCCAGTAGTATCGGACAGGGAGGGCGGCCAGCTTTCTTT; d_gene: TRBD1; j_gene: TRBJ1-1; v_gene: TRBV19; abundance: few
CDR3aa: CASSAKWGLDYGYTF; CDR3nt: TGTGCCAGCAGCGCCAAGTGGGGGCTAGATTATGGCTACACCTTC; d_gene: NA; j_gene: TRBJ1-2; v_gene: TRBV9; abundance: NA
CDR3aa: CASSGLDRPKNIQYF; CDR3nt: TGTGCCAGCAGTGGGTTGGACAGGCCCAAAAACATTCAGTACTTC; d_gene: TRBD1; j_gene: TRBJ2-4; v_gene: TRBV2; abundance: NA